Presented here are 25 T cell receptor beta chains from one specimen sequenced in a study of shared clonotypes between healthy human individuals. The data were produced by immunoSEQ multiplex PCR, yet TCRdb's version contains in-frame clones alone and is incomplete. The sample holds about 660,000 clones, over 65% seen once. Sequenced material: memory CD4+ T cells sorted from blood. The subset denotes: CD45RA-negative fraction. The receptors originated from a woman younger than 45 in good health.

This chain connects TRBV6-1 to TRBJ2-2; D is unresolved. The germline CDR1 and CDR2 sequences are MNHNS and SASEGT. The ends were cut back, 7 bases at V and 5 bases at J, with 14 bases in the middle. There are 14 residues in the CDR3. CDR3 region: CASMKRAETGELFF. The CDR3 nucleotides are TGTGCCAGCATGAAACGGGCGGAAACCGGGGAGCTGTTTTTT.

The chain recombines TRBV7-6 with TRBJ2-3, with 9 bases lining up with TRBD1. CDR3 length: 16 amino acids. Germline V gene lookup returns CDR1 SGHVS and CDR2 FNYEAQ. V shed 4 bases and J 4 bases; nucleotides not matched to a gene: 9. The CDR3 sequence: CASSYPYRDRADTQYF. The CDR3 DNA reads TGTGCCAGCAGCTACCCTTACCGGGACAGGGCAGATACGCAGTATTTT.

This clone turned up a few times. This chain links TRBV7-6 with TRBJ1-3; tentatively, D is TRBD1 (5 bases). Trimming left V 6 bases short and J 4 bases short, with 16 bases between. The V gene's germline CDR1 is SGHVS and CDR2 FNYEAQ. This CDR3 has 15 residues. CDR3 nucleotides: TGTGCCAGCAGTTCCGCTCAAGGGGACGGAAACACCATATATTTT. It specifies CASSSAQGDGNTIYF. Combining the CDR3 with reference TRBV7-6 and TRBJ1-3 gives the whole variable domain GAGVSQSPRYKVTKRGQDVALRCDPISGHVSLYWYRQALGQGPEFLTYFNYEAQQDKSGLPNDRFSAERPEGSISTLTIQRTEQRDSAMYRCASSSAQGDGNTIYFGEGSWLTVV.

The gene calls are TRBV4-1 and TRBJ2-5; D not certain. Germline CDR1 and CDR2: MGHRA and YSYEKL. V was clipped by 4 bases and J by 3 bases, with 12 bases between them. The CDR3 covers 14 residues. The DNA of the CDR3 is TGCGCCAGCAGCCCGAGCGACCGGAAAGAGACCCAGTACTTC. Its translation: CASSPSDRKETQYF.

The chain has TRBV28 and TRBJ1-2; D is perhaps TRBD1 (6 bases). The CDR3 is 14 amino acids. Germline V gene data show CDR1 as MDHEN and CDR2 as SYDVKM. With 7 bases removed from V and 3 bases from J, the gap between germline ends came to 15 bases. The CDR3 DNA reads TGTGCCAGCACCCTAGGGGGGACGGACTATGGCTACACCTTC. Translation: CASTLGGTDYGYTF.

This clone turned up a few times. The chain has TRBV6-1 and TRBJ2-2, with TRBD2 matching over 7 bases. The CDR3 has 14 residues. Trimming took 5 bases from V and 2 from J; bases not matched to a gene: 2. Germline V lookup: CDR1 MNHNS, CDR2 SASEGT. The chain's CDR3 is CASSLAANTGELFF. As DNA, the CDR3 is TGTGCCAGCAGTCTAGCGGCCAACACCGGGGAGCTGTTTTTT.

The CDR3 sequence is CASSYSTGFYGYTF. As DNA, the CDR3 is TGTGCCAGCAGCTATTCGACAGGGTTCTATGGCTACACCTTC. The chain combines TRBV6-6 with TRBJ1-2, with 7 nucleotides matching TRBD1. The CDR3 runs 14 residues. V was clipped by 6 bases and J by 4 bases; unmatched bases: 8. Germline-derived CDR1 and CDR2 are MNHNY and SVGAGI (reference sequence).

V usage is TRBV28 and J usage is TRBJ2-7; D perhaps matches TRBD2 (5 bases). The V and J ends lost 6 bases and 2 bases respectively, with 17 bases between them. CDR1 and CDR2 from the germline V gene are MDHEN and SYDVKM. The CDR3 has 15 amino acids. The CDR3 DNA follows: TGTGCCAGCAGCCCGTTCAAAGGGAGCGCCTACGAGCAGTACTTC. Protein sequence: CASSPFKGSAYEQYF.

V is TRBV14 and J is TRBJ2-1; 8 bases match TRBD1. Trimming at V came to 3 bases and at J to 6 bases, leaving 7 bases not matched to a gene. The CDR3 runs 15 residues. From germline, CDR1 is SGHDN and CDR2 FVKESK. CDR3 sequence: CASSHQDRGSNEQFF. The CDR3 DNA reads TGTGCCAGCAGCCATCAAGACAGGGGTAGCAATGAGCAGTTCTTC.

This chain connects TRBV25-1 to TRBJ2-1; D unclear. V lost 4 bases to trimming and J lost 7 bases, with 11 bases between them. In germline, CDR1 is MGHDK, CDR2 SYGVNS. This CDR3 has 13 residues. The CDR3 nucleotides are TGTGCCAGCAGTGGAAGAGCCCCGAATGAGCAGTTCTTC. It codes for CASSGRAPNEQFF.

The chain links TRBV21-1 to TRBJ2-7; the D call of TRBD1 is as the table states it, not checked on the DNA. TRBV21-1 is described as a pseudogene. The CDR3 contains 15 residues. CDR3 protein: CASSKAGTGQDEQYF. In DNA form, the CDR3 reads TGTGCCAGCAGCAAAGCAGGGACAGGGCAAGACGAGCAGTACTTC.

Points on this clone: Other DNA sequences in the same sample also yield this CDR3. V usage is TRBV29-1 and J usage is TRBJ2-2, with a tentative D call TRBD2 (6 bases). V gave up 4 bases and J gave up 0 bases, with 9 bases separating them. The CDR3 length is 14 residues. Per germline, CDR1 SQVTM and CDR2 ANQGSEA. DNA of the CDR3: TGCAGCGTTGGCCGGACTACGAACACCGGGGAGCTGTTTTTT. Its protein product is CSVGRTTNTGELFF.

This CDR3 reads CASSSRGQGLFNEKLFF. The CDR3 bases are TGTGCCAGCAGTTCAAGGGGACAGGGGCTATTTAATGAAAAACTGTTTTTT. The rearrangement links TRBV28 to TRBJ1-4; 10 bases map to TRBD1. The CDR3 is 17 residues long. Germline loops: CDR1 MDHEN, CDR2 SYDVKM. Trimming took 4 bases from V and 4 from J; bases not matched to a gene: 9. Filled out from reference TRBV28 and TRBJ1-4, the complete variable domain reads DVKVTQSSRYLVKRTGEKVFLECVQDMDHENMFWYRQDPGLGLRLIYFSYDVKMKEKGDIPEGYSVSREKKERFSLILESASTNQTSMYLCASSSRGQGLFNEKLFFGSGTQLSVL.

This clone was counted only a few times. This chain connects TRBV19 to TRBJ2-1; TRBD2 might be the D (6 bases). The CDR3 loop spans 14 amino acids. Germline loops: CDR1 LNHDA, CDR2 SQIVND (reference sequence). V was shortened by 6 bases and J by 6 bases, with 15 bases between the two germline ends. In DNA form, the CDR3 reads TGTGCCAGTAGCCCAAACGGAGGGTCCAATGAGCAGTTCTTC. Encoded protein: CASSPNGGSNEQFF.

The V and J genes are TRBV5-1 and TRBJ2-6; TRBD1 matches at 8 bases. CDR1 is SGHRS and CDR2 is YFSETQ in the germline V gene. Trimming removed 5 bases from V and 3 bases from J; junction bases left unmatched: 4. This CDR3 is 15 amino acids long. The CDR3 loop is CASRRDRGGANVLTF. CDR3 in DNA: TGCGCCAGCAGGCGAGACAGGGGTGGGGCCAACGTCCTGACTTTC. Drawing the rest from reference TRBV5-1 and TRBJ2-6, the complete variable domain is KAGVTQTPRYLIKTRGQQVTLSCSPISGHRSVSWYQQTPGQGLQFLFEYFSETQRNKGNFPGRFSGRQFSNSRSEMNVSTLELGDSALYLCASRRDRGGANVLTFGAGSRLTVL.

This clone has only one observation. The chain links TRBV7-8 to TRBJ2-1; 10 bases are a match to TRBD2. V gave up 5 bases and J gave up 6 bases; unmatched junction bases: 13. The CDR3 runs 17 residues. The germline V gene encodes CDR1 SGHVS and CDR2 FQNEAQ. The CDR3 spells CASSPRRGLADTNEQFF. The DNA for the CDR3 is TGTGCCAGCAGCCCCCGGAGAGGACTAGCGGACACCAATGAGCAGTTCTTC.

On this clone itself: Other DNA sequences of this sample code for an identical CDR3. Written as DNA, the CDR3 is TGTGCCAGCAGGCGGCAGGGGGCGCGGGGTCAGCCCCAGCATTTT. Its protein is CASRRQGARGQPQHF. The chain links TRBV28 to TRBJ1-5, with 8 bases matching TRBD1. Per the germline V gene, CDR1 is MDHEN and CDR2 is SYDVKM. This CDR3 has 15 amino acids. J lost 6 bases, V lost 6 bases, and 10 bases had no gene match.

V and J are TRBV4-1 and TRBJ2-1, with 10 bases fitting TRBD2. Germline V gene lookup returns CDR1 MGHRA and CDR2 YSYEKL. There are 18 residues in the CDR3. V shed 1 base and J 0 bases; nucleotides not matched to a gene: 6. In nucleotides, the CDR3 is TGCGCCAGCAGCCAAGGTAGCGGGAGGACAAACTCCTACAATGAGCAGTTCTTC. Translating it yields CASSQGSGRTNSYNEQFF.

This clone is a singleton in its sample. Written as DNA, the CDR3 is TGTGCCTGGAGCGTAAAGGGGGCTAGCGGTAACACCGGGGAGCTGTTTTTT. Translation gives CAWSVKGASGNTGELFF. The chain joins TRBV30 to TRBJ2-2; D possibly uses TRBD1 or TRBD2 (7 bases each). Looked up from germline, CDR1 is GTSNPN and CDR2 is SVGIG (reference sequence). Trimming shortened V by 3 bases and J by 2 bases, and 19 bases separated the two germline ends. The CDR3 consists of 17 residues.

Regarding this clone: This same CDR3 is encoded by further DNA sequences in the sample. This chain uses TRBV5-4 with TRBJ1-6; 8 bases map to TRBD1. The CDR3 covers 14 residues. J gave up 6 bases and V 3 bases, and 2 bases lay outside the gene matches. Per germline, CDR1 SGHNT and CDR2 YYREEE (reference sequence). CDR3 region: CASSSDRVNSPLHF. DNA for the CDR3: TGTGCCAGCAGCTCGGACAGGGTTAATTCACCCCTCCACTTT.

This rearrangement joins TRBV18 to TRBJ2-7; D is possibly TRBD2 (6 bases). Germline-derived CDR1 and CDR2 are KGHSH and LQKENI. The CDR3 spans 14 residues. With 0 bases removed from V and 4 bases from J, the gap between germline ends came to 10 bases. The CDR3, as DNA: TGTGCCAGCTCACCACCAGGACTAACGTACGAGCAGTACTTC. Its translation: CASSPPGLTYEQYF.

This clone has just one count. The chain has TRBV5-1 and TRBJ1-2, with D tentatively TRBD1 (5 bases). V gave up 5 bases and J gave up 7 bases, with 18 bases separating them. The CDR3 covers 14 residues. Germline V gene sequence: CDR1 SGHRS, CDR2 YFSETQ. The CDR3 protein is CASRLTLDSGGYTF. As DNA, the CDR3 is TGCGCCAGCAGGTTAACCCTTGACAGTGGTGGCTACACCTTC. Drawing the rest from reference TRBV5-1 and TRBJ1-2, the complete variable domain is KAGVTQTPRYLIKTRGQQVTLSCSPISGHRSVSWYQQTPGQGLQFLFEYFSETQRNKGNFPGRFSGRQFSNSRSEMNVSTLELGDSALYLCASRLTLDSGGYTFGSGTRLTVV.

The rearrangement links TRBV28 to TRBJ2-3; TRBD1 matches at 9 bases. CDR3 length equals 16 residues. V shed 3 bases, J shed 5 bases, and the junction held 9 bases outside the gene matches. The germline gives CDR1 MDHEN, CDR2 SYDVKM. CDR3 loop: CASSLLGQGREDTQYF. CDR3 nucleotides: TGTGCCAGCAGTTTGCTTGGACAGGGGAGGGAAGATACGCAGTATTTT.

The chain has TRBV6-6 and TRBJ2-3; 13 nucleotides align to TRBD2. Germline values: CDR1 MNHNY, CDR2 SVGAGI (reference sequence). The CDR3 has 15 residues. V was clipped by 6 bases and J by 2 bases; unmatched bases: 2. CDR3 nucleotides: TGTGCCAGCAGGGGACTAGCGGGATACACAGATACGCAGTATTTT. As protein: CASRGLAGYTDTQYF.

The chain couples TRBV5-1 to TRBJ2-5; 14 positions agree with TRBD2. The V gene's germline CDR1 is SGHRS and CDR2 YFSETQ. V dropped 8 bases and J dropped 8; count of bases not matched to a gene: 5. The CDR3 sequence is 13 residues long. The DNA for the CDR3 is TGCGCCAGTCGTGGGACTAGCGGGGGTACCCAGTACTTC. Its protein product is CASRGTSGGTQYF. Looking up the rest from reference TRBV5-1 and TRBJ2-5 gives the full variable domain: KAGVTQTPRYLIKTRGQQVTLSCSPISGHRSVSWYQQTPGQGLQFLFEYFSETQRNKGNFPGRFSGRQFSNSRSEMNVSTLELGDSALYLCASRGTSGGTQYFGPGTRLLVL.